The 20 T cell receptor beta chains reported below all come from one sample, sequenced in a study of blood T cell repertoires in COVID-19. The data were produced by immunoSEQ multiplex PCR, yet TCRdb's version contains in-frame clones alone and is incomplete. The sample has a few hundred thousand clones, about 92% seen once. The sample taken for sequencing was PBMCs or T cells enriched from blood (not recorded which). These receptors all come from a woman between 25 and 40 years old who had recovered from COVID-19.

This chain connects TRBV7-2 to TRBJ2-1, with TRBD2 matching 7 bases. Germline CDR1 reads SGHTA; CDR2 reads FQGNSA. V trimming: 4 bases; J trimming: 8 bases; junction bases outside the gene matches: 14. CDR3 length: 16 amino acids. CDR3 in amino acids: CASSSRAGYRSDEQFF. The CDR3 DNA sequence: TGTGCCAGCAGCTCCCGAGCGGGGTATAGGAGCGATGAGCAGTTCTTC. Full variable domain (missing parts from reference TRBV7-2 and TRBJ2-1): GAGVSQSPSNKVTEKGKDVELRCDPISGHTALYWYRQSLGQGLEFLIYFQGNSAPDKSGLPSDRFSAERTGGSVSTLTIQRTQQEDSAVYLCASSSRAGYRSDEQFFGPGTRLTVL.

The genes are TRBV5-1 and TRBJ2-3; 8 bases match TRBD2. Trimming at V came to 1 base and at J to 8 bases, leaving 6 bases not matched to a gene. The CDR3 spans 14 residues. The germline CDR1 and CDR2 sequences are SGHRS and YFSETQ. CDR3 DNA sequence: TGCGCCAGCAGCTTGTTGACTAGCGAGGTTACGCAGTATTTT. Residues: CASSLLTSEVTQYF.

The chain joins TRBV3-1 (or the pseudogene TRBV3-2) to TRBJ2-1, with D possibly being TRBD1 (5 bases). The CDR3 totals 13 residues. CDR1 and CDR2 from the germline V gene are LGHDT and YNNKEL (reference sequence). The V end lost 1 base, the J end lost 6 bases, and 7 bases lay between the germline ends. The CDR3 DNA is TGTGCCAGCAGCCAAGTTAGGGGCAATGAGCAGTTCTTC. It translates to CASSQVRGNEQFF.

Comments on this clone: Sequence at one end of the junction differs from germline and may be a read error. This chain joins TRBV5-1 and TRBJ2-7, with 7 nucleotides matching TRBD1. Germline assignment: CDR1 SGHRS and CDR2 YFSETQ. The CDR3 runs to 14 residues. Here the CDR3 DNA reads TGCGCCAGTAGCTACGACAGGGATACCTACGAGCAGTACTTC. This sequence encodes CASSYDRDTYEQYF. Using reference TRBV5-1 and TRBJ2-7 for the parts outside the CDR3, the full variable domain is KAGVTQTPRYLIKTRGQQVTLSCSPISGHRSVSWYQQTPGQGLQFLFEYFSETQRNKGNFPGRFSGRQFSNSRSEMNVSTLELGDSALYLCASSYDRDTYEQYFGPGTRLTVT.

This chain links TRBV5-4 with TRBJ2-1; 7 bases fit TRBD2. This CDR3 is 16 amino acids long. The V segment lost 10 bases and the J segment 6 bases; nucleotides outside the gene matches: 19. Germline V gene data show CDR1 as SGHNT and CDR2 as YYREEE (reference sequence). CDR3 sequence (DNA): TGTGCCGGAGCTAGCGGAGGTTCGGACGGCTTCAATGAGCAGTTCTTC. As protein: CAGASGGSDGFNEQFF.

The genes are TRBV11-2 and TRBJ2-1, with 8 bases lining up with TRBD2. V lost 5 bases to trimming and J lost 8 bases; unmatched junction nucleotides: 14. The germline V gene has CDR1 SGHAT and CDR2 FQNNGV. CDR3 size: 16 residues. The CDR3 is CASSPRGAGQVHEQFF. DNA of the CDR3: TGTGCCAGCAGCCCGCGGGGGGCGGGCCAAGTACATGAGCAGTTCTTC.

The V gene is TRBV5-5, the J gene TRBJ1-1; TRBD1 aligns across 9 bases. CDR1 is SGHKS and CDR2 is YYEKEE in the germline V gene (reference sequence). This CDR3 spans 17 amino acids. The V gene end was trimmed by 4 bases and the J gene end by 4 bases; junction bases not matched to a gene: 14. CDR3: CASSLVNRGRRFTEAFF. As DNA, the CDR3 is TGTGCCAGCAGCCTCGTGAACAGGGGGCGCAGATTCACTGAAGCTTTCTTT.

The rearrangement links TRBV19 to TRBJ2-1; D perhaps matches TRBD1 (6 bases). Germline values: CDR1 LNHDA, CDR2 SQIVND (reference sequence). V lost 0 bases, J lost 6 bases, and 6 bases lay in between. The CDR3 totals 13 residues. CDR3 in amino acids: CASSIDRGNEQFF. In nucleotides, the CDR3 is TGTGCCAGTAGTATAGACAGGGGCAATGAGCAGTTCTTC.

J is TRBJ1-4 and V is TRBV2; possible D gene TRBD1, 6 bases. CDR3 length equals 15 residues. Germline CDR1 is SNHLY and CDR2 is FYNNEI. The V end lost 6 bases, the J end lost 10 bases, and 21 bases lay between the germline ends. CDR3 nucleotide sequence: TGTGCCAGCAGCGACGTACAGGGAAGTATAGGAAAACTGTTTTTT. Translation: CASSDVQGSIGKLFF.

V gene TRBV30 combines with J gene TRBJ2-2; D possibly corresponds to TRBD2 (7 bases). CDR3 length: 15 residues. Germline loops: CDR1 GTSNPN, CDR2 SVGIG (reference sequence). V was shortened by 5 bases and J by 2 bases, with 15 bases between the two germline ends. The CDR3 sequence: CAWGPGGSNTGELFF. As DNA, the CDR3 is TGTGCCTGGGGTCCGGGGGGCTCTAACACCGGGGAGCTGTTTTTT. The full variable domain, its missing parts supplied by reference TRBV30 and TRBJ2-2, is SQTIHQWPATLVQPVGSPLSLECTVEGTSNPNLYWYRQAAGRGLQLLFYSVGIGQISSEVPQNLSASRPQDRQFILSSKKLLLSDSGFYLCAWGPGGSNTGELFFGEGSRLTVL.

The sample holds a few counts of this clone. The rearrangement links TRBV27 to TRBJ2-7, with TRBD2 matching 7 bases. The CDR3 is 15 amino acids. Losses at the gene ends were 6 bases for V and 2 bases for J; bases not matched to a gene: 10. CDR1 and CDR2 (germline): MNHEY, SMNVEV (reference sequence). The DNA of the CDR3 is TGTGCCAGCAGCAACTGGGCTAGCGGTACCTACGAGCAGTACTTC. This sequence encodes CASSNWASGTYEQYF.

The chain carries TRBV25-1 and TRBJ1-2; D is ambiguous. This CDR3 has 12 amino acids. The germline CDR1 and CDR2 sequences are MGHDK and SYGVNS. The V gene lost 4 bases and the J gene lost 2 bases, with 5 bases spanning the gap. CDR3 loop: CASSAGNYGYTF. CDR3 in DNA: TGTGCCAGCAGTGCGGGGAACTATGGCTACACCTTC.

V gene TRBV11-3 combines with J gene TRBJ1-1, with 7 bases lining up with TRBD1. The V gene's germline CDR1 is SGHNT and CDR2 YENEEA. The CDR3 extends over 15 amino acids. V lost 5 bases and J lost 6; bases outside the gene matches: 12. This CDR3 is CASSVRRSTGAEAFF. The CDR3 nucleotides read TGTGCCAGCAGCGTCCGACGGAGTACAGGGGCTGAAGCTTTCTTT.

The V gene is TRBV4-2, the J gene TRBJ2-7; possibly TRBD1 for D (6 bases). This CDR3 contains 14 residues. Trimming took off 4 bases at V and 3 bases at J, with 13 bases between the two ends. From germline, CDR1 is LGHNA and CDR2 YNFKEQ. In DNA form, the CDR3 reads TGTGCCAGCAGCCTCCACGGACAGCACTACGAGCAGTACTTC. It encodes CASSLHGQHYEQYF.

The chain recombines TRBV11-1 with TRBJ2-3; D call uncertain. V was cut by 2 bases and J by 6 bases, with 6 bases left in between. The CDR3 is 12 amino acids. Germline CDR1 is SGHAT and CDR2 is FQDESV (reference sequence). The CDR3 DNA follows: TGTGCCAGCAGCTTACACGGGGATACGCAGTATTTT. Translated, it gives CASSLHGDTQYF.

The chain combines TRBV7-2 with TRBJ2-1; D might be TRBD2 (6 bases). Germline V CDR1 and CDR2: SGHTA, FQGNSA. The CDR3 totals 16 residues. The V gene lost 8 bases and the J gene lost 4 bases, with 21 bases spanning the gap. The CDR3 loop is CASRSIGDSSYNEQFF. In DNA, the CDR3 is TGTGCCAGCCGATCAATAGGGGACTCCTCGTACAATGAGCAGTTCTTC.

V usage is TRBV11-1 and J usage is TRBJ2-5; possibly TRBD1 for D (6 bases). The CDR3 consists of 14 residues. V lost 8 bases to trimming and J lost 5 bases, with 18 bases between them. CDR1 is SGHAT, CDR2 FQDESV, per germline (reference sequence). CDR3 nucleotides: TGTGCCAGCGAACCACTGACAAGGGGGGAGACCCAGTACTTC. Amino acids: CASEPLTRGETQYF.

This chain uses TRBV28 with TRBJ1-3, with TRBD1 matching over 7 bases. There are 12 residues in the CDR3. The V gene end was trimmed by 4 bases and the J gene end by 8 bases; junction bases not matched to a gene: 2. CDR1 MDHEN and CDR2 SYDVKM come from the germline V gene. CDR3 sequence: CASSSQGDTIYF. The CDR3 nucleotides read TGTGCCAGCAGTTCTCAGGGGGACACCATATATTTT.

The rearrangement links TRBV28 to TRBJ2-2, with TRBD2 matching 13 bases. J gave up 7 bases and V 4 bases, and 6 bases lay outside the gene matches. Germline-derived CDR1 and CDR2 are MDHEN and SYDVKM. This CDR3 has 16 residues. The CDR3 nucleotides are TGTGCCAGCAGTTCTACTAGCGGGAGGGCCTACGGGGAGCTGTTTTTT. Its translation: CASSSTSGRAYGELFF.

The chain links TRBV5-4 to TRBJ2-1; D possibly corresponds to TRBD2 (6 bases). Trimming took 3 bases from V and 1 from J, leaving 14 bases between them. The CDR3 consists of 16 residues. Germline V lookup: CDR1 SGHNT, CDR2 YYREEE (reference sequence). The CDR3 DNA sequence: TGTGCCAGCAGCTCGACGAGCGGGCTGTCCTACAATGAGCAGTTCTTC. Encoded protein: CASSSTSGLSYNEQFF.